The next 25 T cell receptor beta chains were all read from a single sample in a study of shared clonotypes between healthy human individuals. Selected positively for CCR7 and CD45RO-negative, naive CD8 cells excluded terminally differentiated effector memory CD45RA+ cells. TCRdb's table, derived via immunoSEQ multiplex PCR, lists solely in-frame clones and lacks some. The sample yields around 580,000 clones, roughly 98% seen once. The material sequenced was naive CD8+ T cells sorted from blood. The receptors shown here come from a man aged 25-40 years in good health.

The chain links TRBV4-1 to TRBJ1-5; D is perhaps TRBD1 (5 bases). The CDR3 sequence is 13 residues long. Germline lookup yields CDR1 MGHRA and CDR2 YSYEKL. V dropped 5 bases and J dropped 4 bases, with 9 bases sitting between them. The CDR3 DNA follows: TGCGCCAGCAGCTGGGGGGAGAATCAGCCCCAGCATTTT. Its protein is CASSWGENQPQHF.

V usage is TRBV29-1 and J usage is TRBJ1-1; 8 nucleotides match TRBD1. CDR1 and CDR2 (germline): SQVTM, ANQGSEA. The V and J ends lost 4 bases and 2 bases, in that order; junction bases with no gene match: 12. The length of the CDR3 is 16 residues. The DNA for the CDR3 is TGCAGCGTTGTCCCGTTGGACAGGGAAGTAAACACTGAAGCTTTCTTT. Translation: CSVVPLDREVNTEAFF.

Concerning this clone itself: Distinct nucleotide sequences in the sample also encode this CDR3. V and J are TRBV7-9 and TRBJ2-5, with 14 bases that match TRBD2. The CDR3 is made up of 15 amino acids. With 4 bases clipped from V and 5 bases from J, the junction kept 3 bases outside the gene matches. From germline, CDR1 is SEHNR and CDR2 FQNEAQ (reference sequence). The CDR3 nucleotides read TGTGCCAGCAGCTCGACTAGCGGGAGGGGTGAGACCCAGTACTTC. Its protein is CASSSTSGRGETQYF.

This clone has a single count. The genes are TRBV9 and TRBJ2-1, with 14 nucleotides matching TRBD2. Per germline, CDR1 SGDLS and CDR2 YYNGEE. The length of the CDR3 is 13 residues. Trimming removed 5 bases from V and 10 bases from J; junction bases left unmatched: 2. The DNA for the CDR3 is TGTGCCAGCAGGGGACTAGCGGGAGACGAGCAGTTCTTC. It codes for CASRGLAGDEQFF.

CDR3 DNA: TGCGCCAGCGGACCGAATACATTAGCCACTGAAGCTTTCTTT. Residues: CASGPNTLATEAFF. V is TRBV4-1 and J is TRBJ1-1, with D uncertain. The CDR3 extends over 14 amino acids. The germline V gene encodes CDR1 MGHRA and CDR2 YSYEKL. V lost 8 bases, J lost 4 bases, and 17 bases lay in between.

This chain uses TRBV5-4 with TRBJ2-5, with no clear D. The V gene lost 1 base and the J gene lost 0 bases, with 7 bases spanning the gap. CDR3 size: 14 residues. The germline V gene encodes CDR1 SGHNT and CDR2 YYREEE (reference sequence). The chain's CDR3 is CASSLFRYQETQYF. CDR3 DNA sequence: TGTGCCAGCAGCTTGTTCAGGTACCAAGAGACCCAGTACTTC.

The chain links TRBV4-3 to TRBJ2-7, with 11 positions matching TRBD1. This CDR3 contains 16 residues. Germline V gene data show CDR1 as LGHNA and CDR2 as YSLEER. V lost 0 bases and J lost 4; bases outside the gene matches: 5. The CDR3 region is CASSQEFGTGGYEQYF. CDR3 sequence (DNA): TGCGCCAGCAGCCAAGAGTTCGGGACAGGGGGGTACGAGCAGTACTTC.

V usage is TRBV6-4 and J usage is TRBJ1-3; a weak D match, TRBD1 (6 bases). This CDR3 spans 16 amino acids. The ends were cut back, 4 bases at V and 2 bases at J, with 15 bases in the middle. The germline V gene has CDR1 MRHNA and CDR2 SNTAGT. This CDR3 is CASSGPQQGTGNTIYF. CDR3 coding DNA: TGTGCCAGCAGTGGACCCCAACAGGGAACTGGAAACACCATATATTTT.

The chain recombines TRBV27 with TRBJ2-2; 9 positions match TRBD1. J was trimmed by 3 bases and V by 6 bases; bases with no gene match: 2. There are 14 residues in the CDR3. From germline, CDR1 is MNHEY and CDR2 SMNVEV (reference sequence). CDR3 nucleotides: TGTGCCAGCAGAACAGGGGGCGACACCGGGGAGCTGTTTTTT. Its protein product is CASRTGGDTGELFF.

CDR3 sequence: CSALTATGELFF. CDR3 nucleotides: TGCAGCGCGCTGACCGCCACCGGGGAGCTGTTTTTT. The chain has TRBV29-1 and TRBJ2-2, with D hard to call. V lost 7 bases and J lost 4, with 10 bases in between. Germline V gene lookup returns CDR1 SQVTM and CDR2 ANQGSEA. This CDR3 comprises 12 residues.

The rearrangement joins TRBV10-3 to TRBJ2-5; TRBD2 matches at 8 bases. V shed 8 bases, J shed 7 bases, and the junction held 3 bases outside the gene matches. This CDR3 region has 11 residues. CDR1 is ENHRY and CDR2 is SYGVKD in the germline V gene. The CDR3 loop reads CAIGREGTQYF. Here the CDR3 DNA reads TGTGCCATCGGCCGGGAGGGGACCCAGTACTTC.

V gene TRBV5-1 combines with J gene TRBJ2-2; 10 nucleotides align to TRBD2. Trimming took 2 bases from V and 4 from J; bases not matched to a gene: 8. The CDR3 is 17 amino acids. Germline V CDR1 and CDR2: SGHRS, YFSETQ. CDR3 nucleotide sequence: TGCGCCAGCAGCTTCCGTCTAGCGGGAGAGGGCACCGGGGAGCTGTTTTTT. Translating it yields CASSFRLAGEGTGELFF.

The chain employs TRBV7-6 and TRBJ2-2; the match to TRBD2 covers 11 bases. The germline V gene encodes CDR1 SGHVS and CDR2 FNYEAQ. The CDR3 runs 18 residues. The trim removed 3 bases at V and 7 bases at J, leaving 13 bases unmatched. CDR3 residues: CASSFDPTSGTENGELFF. The CDR3 nucleotides read TGTGCCAGCAGCTTCGACCCGACTAGCGGGACGGAAAACGGGGAGCTGTTTTTT.

The rearrangement joins TRBV5-1 to TRBJ2-7, with TRBD2 as a possible D gene (6 bases). Germline loops: CDR1 SGHRS, CDR2 YFSETQ. Trimming cost V 5 bases and J 3 bases, with 15 bases left between them. CDR3 length equals 14 residues. CDR3 DNA: TGCGCCAGCAGGGAGGGATTCCCCGGCTACGAGCAGTACTTC. It yields the protein CASREGFPGYEQYF.

The chain couples TRBV19 to TRBJ2-1; D call uncertain. The length of the CDR3 is 14 residues. The germline V gene encodes CDR1 LNHDA and CDR2 SQIVND (reference sequence). V was pared by 3 bases and J by 9 bases, with 15 bases between. The chain's CDR3 is CASSIGLVVGEQFF. The CDR3 region has the DNA TGTGCCAGTAGTATTGGGCTAGTAGTTGGTGAGCAGTTCTTC.

Here the CDR3 DNA reads TGCGCCAGCCGGACCGTAGCGGGAAGGGGCACAGATACGCAGTATTTT. Protein: CASRTVAGRGTDTQYF. The rearrangement joins TRBV4-1 to TRBJ2-3; 8 nucleotides line up with TRBD2. With 8 bases clipped from V and 1 base from J, the junction kept 11 bases outside the gene matches. Germline CDR1 is MGHRA and CDR2 is YSYEKL. CDR3 size: 16 residues.

J is TRBJ2-7 and V is TRBV7-9; perhaps TRBD2 as D (6 bases). Germline CDR1 reads SEHNR; CDR2 reads FQNEAQ (reference sequence). Between the trimmed V and J ends, which lost 3 bases and 5 bases, there was a span of 14 bases. The CDR3 sequence is 14 residues long. The CDR3 protein is CASSLGREADEQYF. Here the CDR3 DNA reads TGTGCCAGCAGCTTGGGCAGGGAGGCCGACGAGCAGTACTTC.

This clone has just one count. J is TRBJ1-5 and V is TRBV27; TRBD1 agrees at 8 bases. CDR3 length: 11 residues. V was clipped by 6 bases and J by 15 bases; unmatched bases: 7. CDR1 is MNHEY and CDR2 is SMNVEV in the germline V gene (reference sequence). For the CDR3, the DNA is TGTGCCAGCAGCAAGACAGGGGTCTGGCATTTT. It codes for CASSKTGVWHF.

The rearrangement links TRBV15 to TRBJ2-3, with 8 bases lining up with TRBD2. Germline trimming cut 8 bases from V and 1 base from J; bases unmatched to any gene: 2. Germline CDR1 and CDR2: LNHNV and YYDKDF (reference sequence). The CDR3 consists of 13 residues. CDR3 sequence reads: CATELAGTDTQYF. CDR3 DNA: TGTGCCACCGAACTAGCGGGCACAGATACGCAGTATTTT.

The chain employs TRBV9 and TRBJ2-1; 11 nucleotides match TRBD2. V trimming: 2 bases; J trimming: 8 bases; junction bases outside the gene matches: 3. Germline CDR1 and CDR2: SGDLS and YYNGEE. The CDR3 consists of 14 residues. CDR3 protein: CASSVSGRGDEQFF. In DNA, the CDR3 is TGTGCCAGCAGCGTTAGCGGGAGGGGTGATGAGCAGTTCTTC.

The V call is TRBV19, the J call TRBJ2-1; tentatively, D is TRBD2 (6 bases). The V end lost 7 bases, the J end lost 7 bases, and 14 bases lay between the germline ends. The CDR3 sequence is 13 residues long. Per germline, CDR1 LNHDA and CDR2 SQIVND (reference sequence). CDR3 residues: CASTQLAGNEQFF. Written as DNA, the CDR3 is TGTGCCAGTACCCAACTAGCTGGGAATGAGCAGTTCTTC.

In nucleotides, the CDR3 is TGTGCCAGCAGCTTATCGGGGCTCGCCTCCCGGGAGACCCAGTACTTC. Encoded protein: CASSLSGLASRETQYF. This chain links TRBV11-2 with TRBJ2-5; TRBD1 or TRBD2 may be the D gene (5 bases each). Germline V CDR1 and CDR2: SGHAT, FQNNGV. Trimming left V 2 bases short and J 5 bases short, with 18 bases between. The CDR3 loop spans 16 amino acids.

The chain joins TRBV27 to TRBJ2-1; D unresolved. The germline V gene has CDR1 MNHEY and CDR2 SMNVEV (reference sequence). The CDR3 is made up of 15 amino acids. V was pared by 3 bases and J by 1 base, with 10 bases between. The CDR3 region has the DNA TGTGCCAGCAGTTTGTACTCTATATCCTACAATGAGCAGTTCTTC. It translates to CASSLYSISYNEQFF.

The chain recombines TRBV7-9 with TRBJ2-7; D not resolved. V dropped 3 bases and J dropped 2 bases, with 8 bases sitting between them. Germline loops: CDR1 SEHNR, CDR2 FQNEAQ (reference sequence). This CDR3 is built from 13 residues. The CDR3 DNA sequence: TGTGCCAGCAGCTTCGCAGGAGCCTACGAGCAGTACTTC. Residues: CASSFAGAYEQYF. Using reference TRBV7-9 and TRBJ2-7 for the parts outside the CDR3, the full variable domain is DTGVSQNPRHKITKRGQNVTFRCDPISEHNRLYWYRQTLGQGPEFLTYFQNEAQLEKSRLLSDRFSAERPKGSFSTLEIQRTEQGDSAMYLCASSFAGAYEQYFGPGTRLTVT.

A word on this clone: A much more abundant neighbour one base away suggests this may be a read error. This chain uses TRBV7-2 with TRBJ1-1; D uncertain. V lost 1 base and J lost 0, with 3 bases in between. The germline CDR1 and CDR2 sequences are SGHTA and FQGNSA. The CDR3 is made up of 13 amino acids. CDR3: CASSLELNTEAFF. CDR3 in DNA: TGTGCCAGCAGCTTAGAATTGAACACTGAAGCTTTCTTT.